Presented here are 12 T cell receptor beta chains from one specimen sequenced in a study of T cell responses to AZD1222 COVID-19 vaccine. Assay: immunoSEQ multiplex PCR; the TCRdb copy retains only in-frame clones and omits some. This sample yields around 47,000 clones, of which about 80% are seen a single time; about 20% belongs to the top ten. The sample in question was peripheral blood, obtained 28 days after the second dose of the MenACWY control vaccine. Receptor source: an adult who received the MenACWY meningococcal vaccine as a control.

This clone was seen more than once but under ten times. The rearrangement joins TRBV21-1 to TRBJ2-7; TRBD1, the table's D call, was not compared with the DNA. TRBV21-1 is classified as a pseudogene. This CDR3 has 14 residues. DNA for the CDR3: TGTGCCAGCAGCAAAGGACAGGGCGCCTACGAGCAGTACTTC. As protein: CASSKGQGAYEQYF.

The chain has TRBV6-5 and TRBJ1-4, with 7 nucleotides matching TRBD1. V shed 6 bases and J 7 bases; nucleotides not matched to a gene: 8. The germline V gene encodes CDR1 MNHEY and CDR2 SVGAGI. This CDR3 contains 14 residues. This CDR3 reads CASRGDSAAEKLFF. Written as DNA, the CDR3 is TGTGCCAGCAGGGGGGACAGCGCCGCTGAAAAACTGTTTTTT.

The chain is built from TRBV4-2 and TRBJ2-3, with TRBD2 matching 8 bases. The CDR3 contains 18 residues. The V and J ends lost 4 bases and 0 bases, in that order; junction bases with no gene match: 12. Germline CDR1 is LGHNA and CDR2 is YNFKEQ. CDR3 residues: CASSPPVATSDSTDTQYF. The CDR3 bases are TGTGCCAGCAGCCCACCCGTGGCGACTAGCGATAGCACAGATACGCAGTATTTT.

The chain employs TRBV29-1 and TRBJ2-3, with 12 bases that match TRBD2. CDR1 is SQVTM and CDR2 is ANQGSEA in the germline V gene. Losses at the gene ends were 6 bases for V and 3 bases for J; bases not matched to a gene: 10. CDR3 size: 16 residues. The DNA of the CDR3 is TGCAGCGTCATGCAGAGACTAGCGGGAGTGACAGATACGCAGTATTTT. It yields the protein CSVMQRLAGVTDTQYF.

This clone has just a few counts. V and J are TRBV7-2 and TRBJ1-5; D gene unclear. CDR3 length: 15 residues. Trimming removed 4 bases at V and 7 bases at J, with 17 bases between. Germline lookup yields CDR1 SGHTA and CDR2 FQGNSA. In DNA, the CDR3 is TGTGCCAGCAGCTCCACGGCCCCCGGCGGACAGCCCCAGCATTTT. Translation gives CASSSTAPGGQPQHF.

The chain has TRBV3-1 (or the pseudogene TRBV3-2) and TRBJ1-1; no reliable D call. Trimming pared 1 base from V and 5 bases from J, leaving 11 bases between. Germline assignment: CDR1 LGHDT and CDR2 YNNKEL (reference sequence). The CDR3 runs 14 residues. The CDR3 loop is CASSQGWGGTEAFF. The DNA of the CDR3 is TGTGCCAGCAGCCAAGGATGGGGAGGGACTGAAGCTTTCTTT.

J is TRBJ2-5 and V is TRBV12-5; 7 bases line up with TRBD2. This CDR3 has 16 amino acids. The germline gives CDR1 LGHNT, CDR2 FRNRAP. Trimming cost V 0 bases and J 2 bases; bases outside gene matches: 6. For the CDR3, the DNA is TGTGCTAGTGGTTTGGTAATGCCCGGGAGGCAAGAGACCCAGTACTTC. As protein: CASGLVMPGRQETQYF.

This chain joins TRBV6-1 and TRBJ1-4; 8 nucleotides match TRBD1. Germline V lookup: CDR1 MNHNS, CDR2 SASEGT. V lost 3 bases, J lost 5 bases, and 2 bases stayed unmatched. The CDR3 totals 14 residues. The DNA for the CDR3 is TGTGCCAGCAGTGAGGGACAGGAAAATGAAAAACTGTTTTTT. Protein product: CASSEGQENEKLFF.

Only one count was recorded for this clone. This chain uses TRBV7-9 with TRBJ2-7, with D tentatively TRBD1 or TRBD2 (5 bases each). V was pared by 5 bases and J by 2 bases, with 16 bases between. CDR3 size: 15 residues. In germline, CDR1 is SEHNR, CDR2 FQNEAQ (reference sequence). The CDR3 loop is CASSPGWDGAYEQYF. In DNA form, the CDR3 reads TGTGCCAGCAGCCCGGGCTGGGACGGAGCCTACGAGCAGTACTTC.

This clone was observed a handful of times. This chain connects TRBV14 to TRBJ1-6; no definite D call. The CDR3 is 17 residues long. The germline V and J ends were trimmed by 2 bases and 0 bases, with 11 bases remaining between them. Germline-derived CDR1 and CDR2 are SGHDN and FVKESK. The CDR3: CASSQYLSSSYNSPLHF. DNA of the CDR3: TGTGCCAGCAGCCAATACTTGTCGAGCTCCTATAATTCACCCCTCCACTTT.

The chain has TRBV2 and TRBJ1-5; D uncertain. The CDR3 spans 14 residues. Trimming took off 2 bases at V and 4 bases at J, with 9 bases between the two ends. The V gene's germline CDR1 is SNHLY and CDR2 FYNNEI. CDR3 protein: CASSESGWNQPQHF. The CDR3 coding sequence is TGTGCCAGCAGTGAATCCGGGTGGAATCAGCCCCAGCATTTT.

This chain links TRBV19 with TRBJ2-1, with D unresolved. Germline lookup yields CDR1 LNHDA and CDR2 SQIVND (reference sequence). Trimming stripped 5 bases from V and 0 bases from J, with 14 bases between. CDR3 length: 16 amino acids. In nucleotides, the CDR3 is TGTGCCAGTAGTCCCCGGGCCTCTAGCTCCTACAATGAGCAGTTCTTC. Protein: CASSPRASSSYNEQFF.